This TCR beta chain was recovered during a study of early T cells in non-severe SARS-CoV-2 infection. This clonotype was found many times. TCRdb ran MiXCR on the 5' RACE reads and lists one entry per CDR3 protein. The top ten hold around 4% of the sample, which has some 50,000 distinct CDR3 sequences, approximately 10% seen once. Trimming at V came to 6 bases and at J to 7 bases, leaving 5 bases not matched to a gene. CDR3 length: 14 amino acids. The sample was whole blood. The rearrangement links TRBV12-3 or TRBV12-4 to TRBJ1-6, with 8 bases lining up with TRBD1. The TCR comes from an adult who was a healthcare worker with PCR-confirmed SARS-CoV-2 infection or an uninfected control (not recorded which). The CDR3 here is CASRPDRVNSPLHF. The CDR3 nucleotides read TGTGCCAGCAGGCCGGACAGGGTGAATTCACCCCTCCACTTT.